This T cell receptor (beta chain) was sequenced in a study of blood T cell repertoires in COVID-19. On the study more broadly: Specimens from acute and convalescent COVID-19 originated in the United States, Italy and Spain.

Authors' processing steps: Quantification of nucleated cells was approximated via reference gene primer amplification. The table came from immunoSEQ multiplex PCR; TCRdb's copy has only in-frame clones and leaves some out. V, J and clone size were drawn from that table, and D and trimming were deduced from the DNA. This table holds approximately 150,000 clones, approximately 82% found once. The germline CDR1 and CDR2 sequences are SGHKS and YYEKEE (reference sequence). This CDR3 is built from 15 residues. Unmatched junction bases numbered 6, after V lost 2 bases and J lost 9 bases. The gene calls are TRBV5-5 and TRBJ1-6, with 9 bases aligning to TRBD1. The sequence derives from a human donor in a cohort sampled during active COVID-19. Source material: peripheral blood. For the CDR3, the DNA is TGTGCCAGCAGCTTACCGGGACAGGGTTCTTCACCCCTCCACTTT. Translated: CASSLPGQGSSPLHF.